This T cell receptor (beta chain) was sequenced for a study of blood T cell repertoires in COVID-19. Study in general: PBMCs, B-cell-depleted T cells, or T cells were the source of the cDNA or gDNA that made up the material.

In the original analysis: Reference gene primer amplification gave estimated nucleated cell counts. Libraries were prepared by immunoSEQ multiplex PCR; TCRdb keeps only in-frame clonotypes and omits some of them. V and J calls and clone size are as listed in that table; D and trimming were resolved from the DNA. Counted here are hundreds of thousands of clones, about 85% occurring once; the ten biggest clones make up roughly 12%. This CDR3 has 15 residues. V lost 2 bases, J lost 3 bases, and 11 bases lay in between. Germline lookup yields CDR1 KGHSH and CDR2 LQKENI. The chain links TRBV18 to TRBJ2-1, with D maybe TRBD2 (5 bases). This sequence was found in a woman in her late teens or twenties who had recovered from COVID-19. Material for sequencing was peripheral blood. CDR3 region: CASSPDTRNYNEQFF. In nucleotides, the CDR3 is TGTGCCAGCTCACCAGACACTAGGAACTACAATGAGCAGTTCTTC.